This T cell receptor beta chain was identified during a study of shared clonotypes between healthy human individuals. This clone occurred a few times. Its antigen remains unknown. Produced via immunoSEQ multiplex PCR; TCRdb's table is partial and in-frame only. There are approximately 740,000 clones in the sample; approximately 74% occur only once, and approximately 1.6% lies in the top ten. Study results and caveats: In contrast to clonotypes shared by all four donors, non-shared clonotypes had lower generation probabilities.

V lost 6 bases and J 0 bases, leaving 15 bases between the germline ends. Per the germline V gene, CDR1 is MDHEN and CDR2 is SYDVKM. The CDR3 sequence is 17 residues long. Specimen: memory CD4+ T cells sorted from blood. Subset reported: CD45RA-negative fraction. V gene TRBV28 combines with J gene TRBJ2-6; D might be TRBD1 (6 bases). The receptor's source is a woman aged 25 to 39 in good health. The chain's CDR3 is CASRPGQIGSGANVLTF. The CDR3 bases are TGTGCCAGCAGGCCGGGACAAATCGGCTCTGGGGCCAACGTCCTGACTTTC.